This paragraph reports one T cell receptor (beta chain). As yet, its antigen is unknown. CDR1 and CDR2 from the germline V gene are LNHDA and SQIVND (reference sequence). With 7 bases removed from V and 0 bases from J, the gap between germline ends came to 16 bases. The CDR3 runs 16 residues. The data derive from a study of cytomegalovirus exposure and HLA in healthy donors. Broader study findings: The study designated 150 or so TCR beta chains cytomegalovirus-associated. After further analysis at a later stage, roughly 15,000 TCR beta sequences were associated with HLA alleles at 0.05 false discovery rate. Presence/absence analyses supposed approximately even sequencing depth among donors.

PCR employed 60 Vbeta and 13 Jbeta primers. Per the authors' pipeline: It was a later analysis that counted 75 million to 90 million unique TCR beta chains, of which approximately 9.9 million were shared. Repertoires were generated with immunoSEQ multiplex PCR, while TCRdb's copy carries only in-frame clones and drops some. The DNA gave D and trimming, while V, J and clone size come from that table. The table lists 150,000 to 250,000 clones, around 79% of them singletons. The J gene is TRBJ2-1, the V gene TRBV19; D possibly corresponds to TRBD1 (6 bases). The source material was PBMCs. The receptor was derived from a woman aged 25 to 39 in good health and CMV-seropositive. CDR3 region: CASTQGWGASYNEQFF. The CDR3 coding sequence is TGTGCCAGTACCCAGGGGTGGGGCGCCTCCTACAATGAGCAGTTCTTC.